This TCR beta chain was sequenced for a study of Ad26.COV2.S vaccination and SARS-CoV-2 variants. Repertoires were generated with immunoSEQ multiplex PCR, while TCRdb's copy carries only in-frame clones and drops some. The sample records fewer than 500,000 clones, about 93% being singletons. Germline V gene sequence: CDR1 SGHNT, CDR2 YYREEE (reference sequence). Trimming removed 4 bases from V and 0 bases from J, with 8 bases in between. The CDR3 consists of 14 residues. Treatment described: around 19 received Ad26.COV2.S at low or high dose, single or two shots; about 5 received placebo; per-sample allocation not given. Vaccine and placebo recipients were sampled on day 63 after the first injection.

This sequence was found in a person aged 18-65 years who received the Ad26.COV2.S COVID-19 vaccine or a placebo. This sequence joins TRBV5-4 and TRBJ1-3; D remains ambiguous. The sequenced sample was peripheral blood, obtained in a trial of Ad26.COV2.S vaccine versus placebo. CDR3 sequence (DNA): TGTGCCAGCAGCGATATAAGCTCTGGAAACACCATATATTTT. It specifies CASSDISSGNTIYF.